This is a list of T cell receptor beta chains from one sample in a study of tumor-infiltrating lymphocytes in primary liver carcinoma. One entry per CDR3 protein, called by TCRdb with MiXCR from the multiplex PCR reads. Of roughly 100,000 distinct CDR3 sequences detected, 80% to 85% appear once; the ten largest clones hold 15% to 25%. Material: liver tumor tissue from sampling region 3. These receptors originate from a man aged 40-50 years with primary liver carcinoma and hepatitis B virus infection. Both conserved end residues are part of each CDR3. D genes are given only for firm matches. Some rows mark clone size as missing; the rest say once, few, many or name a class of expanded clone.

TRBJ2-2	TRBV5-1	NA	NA	TGCGCTAGCAGCTCGACGGGTTCGAACACCGGGGAGCTGTTTTTT	CASSSTGSNTGELFF
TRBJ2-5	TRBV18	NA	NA	TGTGCCAGCTCACCACCACGGTCAGAGACCCAGTACTTC	CASSPPRSETQYF
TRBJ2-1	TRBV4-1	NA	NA	TGCGCCAGCAGCCAAGCCGGTACTGCGTACAGTGAGCAGTTCTTC	CASSQAGTAYSEQFF
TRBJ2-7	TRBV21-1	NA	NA	TGTGCCAGCAGCAGAGAAATTGGTGGGGGAGGGGCAGACGAGCAGTACTTC	CASSREIGGGGADEQYF
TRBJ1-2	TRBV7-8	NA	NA	TGTGCCAGCAGCCTCCGGTCCGGGACATCCTATGCCTACACCTTC	CASSLRSGTSYAYTF
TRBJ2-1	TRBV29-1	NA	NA	TGCAGCGTTGACCGTACACAAGCGAGTGAGCAGTTCTTC	CSVDRTQASEQFF
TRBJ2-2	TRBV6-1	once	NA	TGTGCCAGCAGTCGGGTTTTCATGGGGGAGCTGCTTTTT	CASSRVFMGELLF
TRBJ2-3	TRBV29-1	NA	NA	TGCAGCGTTGGTGTCAAGGGGACTACGCAGTATTTT	CSVGVKGTTQYF
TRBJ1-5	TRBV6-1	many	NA	TGTGCCAGCACCTCGGGGGGGGGACGGAACCATCAGCCCCAGCATTTT	CASTSGGGRNHQPQHF
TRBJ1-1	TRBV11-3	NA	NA	TGTGACGGCAGCTTAGAAAGGGATACTGAAGCTTCCTTT	CDGSLERDTEASF
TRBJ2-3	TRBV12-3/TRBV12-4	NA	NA	TGTGCTACCAGTCGGGTTTGGGGCAGGGACACAGATACGCAGTATTTT	CATSRVWGRDTDTQYF
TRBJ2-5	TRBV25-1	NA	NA	TGTGCCGGCAGTCTAAACTCAGAGACTCAGTACTTC	CAGSLNSETQYF
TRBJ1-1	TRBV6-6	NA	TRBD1	TGTACCAGCAGCACAGGGGGGACTACTAAAGCTTTATTT	CTSSTGGTTKALF
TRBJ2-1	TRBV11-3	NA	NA	TGTGCCATCAGCTTAGGCGTCTCGGACAATGAACAGTTCTTC	CAISLGVSDNEQFF
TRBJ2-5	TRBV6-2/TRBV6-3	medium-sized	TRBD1	TGTGCCAGCAGTGCCCCGACAGGGACCCAAGAGACCCAGTACTTC	CASSAPTGTQETQYF
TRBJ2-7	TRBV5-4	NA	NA	TGTGCCAGCAGCTCCACGCAGGGCTATGAACAGTACTTC	CASSSTQGYEQYF
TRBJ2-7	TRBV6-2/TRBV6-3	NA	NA	TGTGCCACCAGCACTCCGACTAGGGGACGATACGAGCAGTACTTC	CATSTPTRGRYEQYF
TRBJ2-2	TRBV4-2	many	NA	TGTGCCAGCAGCCAAGATCAAATTGGCGGGGAGCTGTTTTTT	CASSQDQIGGELFF
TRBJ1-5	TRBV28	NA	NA	TGTGCCGGCAGTTTGGTGCAGGGAACACAGCCCCAGCATTTT	CAGSLVQGTQPQHF
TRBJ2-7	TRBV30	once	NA	TGTGCCTGGAGTGGAGGCATGGCCTACGAGCAGTATTTC	CAWSGGMAYEQYF
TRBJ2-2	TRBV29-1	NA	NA	TGCAATGTTGGGACGGGGCCAAACACCGGGGAGCTGTTTTTT	CNVGTGPNTGELFF
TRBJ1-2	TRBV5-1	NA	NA	TGCGCCAGCAGCCCTAGTGCGGTTGTCGGCTGCACCTTC	CASSPSAVVGCTF
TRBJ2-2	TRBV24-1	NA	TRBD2	TGTGCCACCAAGGCGGCGGGAGCGGCCACAGTGGAGCTGTTTTTT	CATKAAGAATVELFF
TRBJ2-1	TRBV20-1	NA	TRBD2	TGCAGTGCTAGAGTGATCGCGGGAGACGCAAATGAGCAGTTCTTC	CSARVIAGDANEQFF
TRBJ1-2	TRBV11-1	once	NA	TGTGCCAGCAGCTTGATCCATATCTATGGCTACACCTTT	CASSLIHIYGYTF
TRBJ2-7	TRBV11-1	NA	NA	TGTCCCGGCACGGGGAAGCGATCCTACGAGCAGTATTTC	CPGTGKRSYEQYF
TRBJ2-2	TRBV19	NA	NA	TGTGCCACTAGTATGCTTCAGGTGCTCGAGAAGGGGGAGCTGTTTTTT	CATSMLQVLEKGELFF
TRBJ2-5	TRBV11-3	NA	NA	TGTGCTAGCAGCTCAGACAACCAAGAGACCCACTACTTC	CASSSDNQETHYF
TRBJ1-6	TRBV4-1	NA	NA	TGCGCCAGCAACCAAGGTCAGGGAGATTCACCCCTACACTTT	CASNQGQGDSPLHF
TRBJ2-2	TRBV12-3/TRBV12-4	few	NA	TGTGCCAGCAGAAGACGGGGAACCGGGGGGCTGTTTTTT	CASRRRGTGGLFF
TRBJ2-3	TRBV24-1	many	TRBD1	TGTGCCACCAGTGACCGGGACAGCCCCTTTAGGCAGTATTTT	CATSDRDSPFRQYF
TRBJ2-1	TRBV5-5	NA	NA	TGTGCCAGCAGCTTCACAGTCCCCGGGACTGCTTACAATGGGCAGTTCTTC	CASSFTVPGTAYNGQFF
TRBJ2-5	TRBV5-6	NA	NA	TGTACCAGCAAATGGCGGGACCAAGAGGCCCAGTACTTC	CTSKWRDQEAQYF
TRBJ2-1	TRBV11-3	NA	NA	TGTGCCAGCAGCTTAAAAACCAATAAGCAGCTCTTC	CASSLKTNKQLF
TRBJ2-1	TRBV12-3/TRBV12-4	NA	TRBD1	TGTGCCAGCAGCCGGACAGGGGGGAGCAATGAGCAGTTCTTC	CASSRTGGSNEQFF
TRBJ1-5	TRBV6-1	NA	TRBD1	TGTGCCAGCAGTGATCAGGGACAGGGAGATCAGCCCCAGCATTTT	CASSDQGQGDQPQHF
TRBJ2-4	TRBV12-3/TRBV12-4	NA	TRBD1	TGTGTCAGCAGCCCAGGGGGTGGAGTCCGGGCCAAAAACATTCAGTACTTC	CVSSPGGGVRAKNIQYF
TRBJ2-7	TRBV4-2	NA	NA	TGTGCCAGCAGCCAAGGAACGGACTCAAAAGGCTACGTGCAGTATTTC	CASSQGTDSKGYVQYF
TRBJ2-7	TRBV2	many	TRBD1	TGTGCCAGCGGATGGACAGGGGACGAGCAGTACTTC	CASGWTGDEQYF
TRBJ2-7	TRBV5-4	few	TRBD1	TGTGCCAGCAGCGGACAGGGCTCCTACGGGCAATACTTC	CASSGQGSYGQYF
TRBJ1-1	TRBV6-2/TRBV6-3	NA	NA	TGTGGCAGCGGGACACGTAACACTGAATCCTTCTTT	CGSGTRNTESFF
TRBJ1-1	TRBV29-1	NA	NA	TGCAGCGGGGCGACAGTGGACACTGAAGCTATCTTT	CSGATVDTEAIF
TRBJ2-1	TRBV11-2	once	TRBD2	TGTGCCAGCTGCTTGATAGGACTAGCTGGCCCCTATAATGAGCAGTTCTTC	CASCLIGLAGPYNEQFF
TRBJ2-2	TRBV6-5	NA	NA	TGTGCCAGTGGTTACCAGGACACCGGGGAGCTGTTTTTT	CASGYQDTGELFF
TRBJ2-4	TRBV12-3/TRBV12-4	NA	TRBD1	TGTATCAGCAGCTTTTTTGGCCCGGGACAGGGTACAAACATTCAGTACTTC	CISSFFGPGQGTNIQYF
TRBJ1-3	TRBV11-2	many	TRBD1	TGTGCCAGCAGCCCACTGGGACAGCCGAGGAACACCATATATTTT	CASSPLGQPRNTIYF
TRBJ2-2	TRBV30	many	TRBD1	TGTGCCTGCGGGACAGCGAACACCGGGGAGCTGTTTTTT	CACGTANTGELFF
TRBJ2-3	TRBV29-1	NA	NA	TGTAGCGTCCGGACGGGGGGCAGAGATACACAGTATTTT	CSVRTGGRDTQYF
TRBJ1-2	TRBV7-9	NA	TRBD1	TGTGCCAGCATATGGGACAGTGGGTTTCATGGCTATACATTC	CASIWDSGFHGYTF
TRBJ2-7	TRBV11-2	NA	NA	TGTGTCAGCAGCTCGAGCCCTGACGCTGAGCAGTACTTC	CVSSSSPDAEQYF
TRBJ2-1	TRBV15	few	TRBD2	TGTGCCACCAGCAGAGGTTTGAGTAGCGGGAACTCCTACAATGAGCAGTTCTTC	CATSRGLSSGNSYNEQFF
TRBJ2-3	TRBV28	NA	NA	TGTGCCAGCAGTTCCCCCCCCGGAACAGATACGCAGTGTTTT	CASSSPPGTDTQCF
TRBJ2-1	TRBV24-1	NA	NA	TGTGCCACCAGTGATGGTATTGGACAGTTCTTC	CATSDGIGQFF
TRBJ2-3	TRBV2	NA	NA	TGTGCCAGCAGGCAGGGGCCGGCGGTAGATCCGCAGTATTTT	CASRQGPAVDPQYF
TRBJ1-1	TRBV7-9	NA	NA	TGTGCCAACAGCTTTAGTCGCCCAGGAGGCATGAGCACTGAAGCTTTCTTT	CANSFSRPGGMSTEAFF
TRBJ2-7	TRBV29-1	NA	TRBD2	TGCAGCGTCGAGGCGGGAGAAGACCAGTACTTC	CSVEAGEDQYF
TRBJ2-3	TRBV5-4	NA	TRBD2	TGTGTCAGCAGCCTGGGACTAGCGGGAGTGTCAGATACGCAGTATTTT	CVSSLGLAGVSDTQYF
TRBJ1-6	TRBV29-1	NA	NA	TGCAGCGCTTCGAAGACCAAAAATTCACCCCTCCACTTT	CSASKTKNSPLHF
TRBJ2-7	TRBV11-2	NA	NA	TGTGCCAGGAGCCTGTCAGATGGAACTCAGCGGACTTACTTC	CARSLSDGTQRTYF